This T cell receptor (beta chain) is drawn from a study of regulatory T cells in long-lasting Graves disease. Study context: Newly diagnosed Graves' patients had taken antithyroid drugs under 3 months. Findings and caveats of the study: Authors noted too few samples as a limitation. Persistent Graves' patients showed reduced TCR diversity versus newly diagnosed patients.

V lost 3 bases, J lost 7 bases, and 10 bases lay in between. The CDR3 covers 13 residues. Arm-PCR with iRepertoire HTBI primers amplified the CDR3 regions for these TCR beta libraries. TCRdb ran MiXCR on the multiplex PCR reads and lists one entry per CDR3 protein. The sample holds hundreds of thousands of distinct CDR3 sequences, 16% seen once. Time point indicated: newly diagnosed GD, antithyroid drugs for less than 3 months. PBMCs were the source of the RNA used for TCR sequencing. This clonotype has at least ten counts. Its specificity is not known. These data were also filed under a second study, of T cells in Graves' hyperthyroidism and ophthalmopathy. Per that paper: Progression to ophthalmopathy was predicted a median of approximately 6.4 months early.

This sequence joins TRBV12-3 or TRBV12-4 and TRBJ1-5, with D possibly being TRBD1 (6 bases). This specimen consisted of peripheral blood mononuclear cells (PBMCs), obtained at new diagnosis, from a patient treated with antithyroid drugs. This TCR was sampled from a woman in her twenties or thirties with Graves disease. Written as DNA, the CDR3 is TGTGCCAGCAGTTTCCAGGGGTGGCAGCCCCAGCATTTT. It specifies CASSFQGWQPQHF.